Sequencing of this TCR beta chain was carried out in a study of cytomegalovirus exposure and HLA in healthy donors (dated by TCRdb to about 2017). Turning to the overall study: In an earlier analysis of 450 to 750 of the donors, around 300 Gb of sequence data and 100 million or so unique TCR beta sequences from about 179 million T cells were reported. Roughly five DR-DQ haplotypes were treated as single units for association and clustering because of strong linkage in the cohort. The study used immunosequencing to profile the T cell repertoires of some 600 subjects and linked those repertoires to cytomegalovirus serostatus. Typing coverage differed by locus: A, B, C, DRB1 and DQB1 were typed in roughly 629-630 donors, DQA1 in 500 to 550, DPA1 in around 580, and DPB1 in roughly 470. In addition to the first cohort of hundreds of subjects, a separate validation cohort of 120 different subjects was used. The study aimed to test whether cataloging public T cell receptors could reveal signatures of past pathogen exposure. To predict cytomegalovirus infection status, the study brought together high-throughput TCR immunosequencing, statistical association of individual TCRs with disease status, and machine learning. Of the roughly 400 genotyped donors, about 80% fell in the genetic ancestry cluster associated with self-reported Caucasian donors. A later genetic analysis used genome-wide SNP genotypes for about three fifths of the 666 donors, treating that subset as a discovery cohort. Approximately 300 gigabases of sequencing data and about 92 million unique TCR sequences made up an early release that covered several hundred HLA-typed donors. Rather than using new phenotypic data, the later analysis identified candidate immune exposures from TCR beta sequences and from how often those sequences occurred across donors. A later analysis re-examined previously published TCR beta repertoires from about 670 donors and added high-resolution HLA genotyping to investigate patterns of TCR occurrence. Among roughly 400 genotyped donors of the cohort, an average of approximately 240,000 unique TCR beta nucleotide sequences was sequenced per donor, of which 15% to 20% were non-productive. In an earlier analysis of roughly 540 of the donors, high-throughput TCR beta sequencing was used to judge whether each TCR beta V gene segment behaved as functional or pseudogenic. Donor age, sex, ethnicity and CMV serostatus were collected together with the repertoire data. All discovery cohort repertoires had been generated using a single sequencing platform. HLA typing covered class I and class II loci at four-digit resolution.

This clone has only a few counts. Its antigen specificity is not known. Base qualities are not provided; no much larger clone lies one nucleotide away. The study at large found these results: A further reported finding was that TCR beta sequences accurately predicted the HLA-A and HLA-B alleles for most subjects in the first cohort. The classifier was reported to diagnose cytomegalovirus status with high specificity and sensitivity in both the original and validation cohorts. According to the authors, the approach could potentially be generalized to other disease states and immunological phenotypes. Correlated functional status among segregating V segments might be attributable to linkage disequilibrium, but an unknown experimental factor could not be ruled out. Some IMGT-functional V segments, including TRBV6-2 and TRBV6-3, could not be distinguished by the 87-base-pair reads and were therefore excluded. Compared with equally common non-associated chains, HLA-associated TCR beta chains in a later analysis were more clonally expanded and had lower generation probabilities. The study listed 164 TCR beta chains as associated with cytomegalovirus. Most TCR sequences were seen in very few donors, while some public TCRs were found in many individuals. Because HLA typing was missing for some donors at each locus, association tests included only the typed subset. An earlier analysis of approximately 570 of the donors showed that most TCR beta V segments appeared in productive rearrangements either about 90% or about 30% of the time, which broadly matched IMGT annotations. In a later genetic analysis, fewer N-insertions in productive TCRs were reported among donors in an Asian-associated ancestry cluster than the roughly 710-donor mean. A later analysis reported that several top co-occurrence clusters appeared linked to parvovirus B19, influenza, CMV and Epstein-Barr virus. Immune exposure information for the cohort was limited to CMV serostatus. Because counts were too low, some 16 rarely observed V segments, including chromosome 9 orphons, were excluded from the earlier analysis of 500 to 700 of the donors. In a later analysis, some 18,000 TCR beta sequences were associated with specific HLA alleles at a false discovery rate of 0.05. In vitro tests confirmed that a few of the cytomegalovirus-associated TCR beta chains recognize cytomegalovirus antigens. According to a later analysis, most CMV-associated TCR beta chains appeared to be HLA-restricted, and the HLA associations seemed to be driven largely by CMV exposure. A cluster of highly shared sequence variants was judged likely to be a technical artifact of the sequencing pipeline. In this cohort, only TCR beta chains were sequenced, and detectable features were limited by the absence of alpha or paired-chain data. V-gene and J-gene trimming of TCR beta chains was associated with a missense DCLRE1C variant in a later genetic analysis, and the association was replicated in an independent cohort. In a later analysis, the rate of TCR association differed among HLA loci, with DRB1 alleles having the most associated TCRs and HLA-C alleles having the fewest. Sequencing depth was assumed to be roughly uniform across donors in the presence/absence analyses, though that assumption may not hold. Strong co-occurrence of HLA alleles, especially DR and DQ, made assigning TCR associations to individual alleles difficult.

V and J are trimmed by 9 bases and 1 base, and the gene matches miss 14 bases of the junction. Via the germline V gene (reference sequence), CDR1 is LNHNV and CDR2 YYDKDF. The CDR3 runs 16 amino acids, cysteine and phenylalanine included. Only the CDR3 DNA stays, 48 bases, in frame from base 1. The cohort was made up of around 720 healthy bone marrow donors. All cohort members were sampled while nominally healthy, although unrecorded immune exposures were likely present. The donor was CMV seronegative and belonged to the group of 350 to 400 seronegative cohort members. Every donor gave a peripheral blood sample, and the peripheral blood mononuclear cells from that sample were used for TCR beta sequencing. Genomic DNA was extracted from the blood cell samples with the Qiagen DNeasy Blood Extraction Kit. The library was generated by the immunoSEQ multiplex PCR assay. For the multiplex PCR, a mixture combining 60 forward primers for TCR Vbeta segments and 13 reverse primers for TCR Jbeta segments was used. The CDR3 region of rearranged TCR beta genes was amplified from genomic DNA by a multiplex PCR assay. The amplified TCR beta libraries were sequenced on the Illumina HiSeq System as 87-base-pair reads. In the original analysis: Across the roughly 700 repertoires, a later analysis counted some 80 million unique TCR beta chains, about 10 million of which were shared by at least two donors. Raw reads were error-corrected and collapsed into unique sequences by a nearest-neighbor algorithm in which closely related sequences were merged to remove PCR and sequencing errors. CDR3 sequences were aligned to IMGT reference sequences to assign V, D and J gene segments. For a sequence to be retained, at least a six-nucleotide match to both a V gene segment and a J gene segment was required. A rearrangement counted as productive if the CDR3 had no stop codons and remained in frame with V and J, and every other rearrangement counted as non-productive. CDR3 was defined by IMGT convention, running from the second conserved V-encoded cysteine to the conserved J-encoded phenylalanine. The earlier analysis of 450 to 750 of the donors excluded any sequence lacking an unambiguous match to a single V gene segment. In an earlier analysis of 587 of the donors, V segments were called functional above 56.7% productive rearrangements and were called segregating when the between-donor standard deviation exceeded 5%. To diagnose cytomegalovirus status from the catalog of TCR beta chain sequences, a statistical classification framework was built. In a later analysis, V and J genes were assigned by comparing TCR nucleotide sequences against IMGT/GENE-DB human TR gene sequences. The TCRdist pipeline was used in a later analysis to assign CDR3 sequences and most-parsimonious VDJ recombination scenarios. A later analysis defined each TCR beta chain by its CDR3 amino acid sequence plus V-gene family, and excluded reads lacking a unique V-gene family. As a way to deal with suspected cross-contamination and a sequencing artifact, a later analysis dropped over 550 nucleotide sequences that were highly shared and had low generation probability. A later analysis calculated a clonal expansion index for each public chain from normalized within-repertoire ranks of inferred template counts. A later analysis computed generation probabilities with a VDJ recombination model fitted to out-of-frame rearrangements, and checked the results against IGoR. In a later analysis, TCR-TCR, TCR-HLA and TCR-CMV co-occurrence was scored with hypergeometric tests, and a repertoire-size bias correction was applied to TCR pairs. In a later analysis, false discovery rates were estimated by permuting HLA or CMV assignments 20 times. In a later analysis, co-occurring TCRs were grouped using DBSCAN, and TCRdist sequence similarity was added for clustering within HLA-allele-positive subsets. For co-occurrence clustering, repertoires with fewer than 30,000 or more than 120,000 public chains were excluded, along with five repertoires with anomalous nucleotide sharing. Entries here come from immuneACCESS through TCRdb and include only in-frame sequences with V and J called. Some clones fail to appear in such tables; in the studies checked, an unresolved V gene covers under half of the shortfall, and the cause of the remainder is unknown. The V and J calls and clone size are taken from that table; D and trimming were inferred from the DNA. The sample table lists 100,000 to 130,000 clones, roughly 72% of them with a count of one. 7.8% of the sample is taken by the ten largest.

The sequenced material came from PBMCs. Rearrangement joined TRBV15 to TRBJ1-1, with 7 middle bases fitting TRBD1. This TCR came from a man aged 25 to 40 in good health and CMV-seronegative. The base sequence is TGTGCCACTGCGTATCCGGGACAGAGAAAGAACACTGAAGCTTTCTTT. This sequence encodes CATAYPGQRKNTEAFF.